The T cell receptor beta chain described here comes from a study of cytomegalovirus exposure and HLA in healthy donors. Broader study findings: The majority of TCR sequences were rare, yet some public TCRs appeared in many donors. Specificity for CMV antigens was confirmed in vitro for a few of the CMV-associated chains. The study listed 150 to 200 cytomegalovirus-associated TCR beta chains.

CDR3 length equals 11 residues. The V end was cut by 6 bases, the J end by 5 bases, with 5 bases between. Germline CDR1 is MNHNS and CDR2 is SASEGT. The donors were in the roughly 120-subject validation cohort, distinct from the approximately 700-subject first cohort. This clone was counted once. Its antigen is not known. TCRdb's copy holds only in-frame clones and misses some; the assay was immunoSEQ multiplex PCR. The profile shows 170,000 or so clones, about 80% of them singletons. Material for sequencing was PBMCs. The rearrangement links TRBV6-1 to TRBJ1-5; unclear D gene. The TCR comes from a woman between 18 and 30 years old in good health and CMV-seropositive. The CDR3 DNA follows: TGTGCCAGCAGGGAGGATCAGCCCCAGCATTTT. This sequence encodes CASREDQPQHF.